This entry features one TCR beta chain sequence. This sample stems from a study of blood T cell repertoires in COVID-19. CDR3 length equals 15 residues. Germline V CDR1 and CDR2: SGHTA, FQGNSA. Trimming shortened V by 5 bases and J by 3 bases, and 17 bases separated the two germline ends. TCRdb's copy holds only in-frame clones and misses some; the assay was immunoSEQ multiplex PCR. Among over 50,000 clones listed, over 55% were seen once. Sequencing was performed on peripheral blood. The V gene is TRBV7-2, the J gene TRBJ2-7, with a weak D call TRBD2 (6 bases). The TCR was taken from a woman aged 65 to 85 with COVID-19, enrolled during active disease. The CDR3 nucleotides read TGTGCCAGCAGCCCAATAGCGGAAGGGGTCTACGAGCAGTACGTC. Translation: CASSPIAEGVYEQYV.